This TCR beta chain was identified in a study of blood T cell repertoires in COVID-19. On the study more broadly: PBMCs, B-cell-depleted T cells, or T cells were the source of the cDNA or gDNA that made up the material.

Authors' processing steps: Estimates of nucleated cell counts were drawn from the amplification of reference gene primers. The method was immunoSEQ multiplex PCR; TCRdb's version includes in-frame clones alone and lacks a portion of them. D and trimming come from the DNA, and the V and J calls and clone size come from that table. The profile shows 390,000 or so clones, around 90% of them singletons. The sample comprised peripheral blood. The TCR sequence derives from a young man with active or convalescent COVID-19.

CDR3 in amino acids: CASSLWQGSYGYTF. DNA for the CDR3: TGTGCCAGCAGCTTGTGGCAGGGCAGCTATGGCTACACCTTC. The chain carries TRBV5-6 and TRBJ1-2; tentative D call: TRBD1 (5 bases). Trimming took 1 base from V and 4 from J, leaving 11 bases between them. Germline V gives CDR1 SGHDT, CDR2 YYEEEE. The CDR3 runs to 14 residues.